This T cell receptor beta chain was sequenced in a study of T cell repertoires in cytomegalovirus infection. On the study more broadly: CMV infection together with matching HLA type was indicated by public TCR beta signatures. Whole-study findings and limits: There were HLA-C-restricted CMV-specific TCR beta clonotypes dominating the ex vivo response.

As for this clonotype: The antigen is not known.

One entry per CDR3 protein results from TCRdb running MiXCR on the reads. The sample lists approximately 750,000 distinct CDR3 sequences, 35% occurring once. Input material: PBMCs. This sequence was found in a human donor in good health (CMV status not recorded). Some clones in this sample may be carry-over from other donors' samples.

CDR3 protein: CASSLGGSGSLHNEQFF. The CDR3 DNA is TGTGCCAGCAGCTTAGGGGGTAGCGGGAGCCTCCACAATGAGCAGTTCTTC. The chain has TRBV11-2 and TRBJ2-1; 9 bases line up with TRBD2. The junction had 9 bases not matched to a gene; V was cut back by 1 base and J by 5 bases. There are 17 residues in the CDR3. CDR1 is SGHAT and CDR2 is FQNNGV in the germline V gene.